Included here is one T cell receptor beta chain sequence, with context. Antigen unknown. Germline CDR1 reads SQVTM; CDR2 reads ANQGSEA. Trimming took 7 bases from V and 4 from J, leaving 10 bases between them. CDR3 size: 12 residues. This sample is part of a study of blood T cells in healthy people across ages. Points from the study as a whole: Diversity was estimated from one million T cells, and these estimates were considered underestimates.

Using a J-beta primer mix together with a sample-barcoded 5' primer, a second PCR was run for about 6 to 12 cycles. Sequencing of every sample gave 3 million or more CDR3-containing paired-end reads. TCRdb processed the 5' RACE reads anew with MiXCR; each CDR3 protein has one entry. The profile shows around 2 million distinct CDR3 sequences, about two fifths of them singletons. V usage is TRBV29-1 and J usage is TRBJ1-4, with D possibly matching TRBD1 (5 bases). The sequencing sample was made of blood. The source is a human donor in good health. CDR3 coding DNA: TGCAGCGGAGGGACCGATAATGAAAAACTGTTTTTT. This gives the protein CSGGTDNEKLFF.